This T cell receptor (beta chain) was documented in a study of shared T cell receptors in the human thymus. Method: immunoSEQ multiplex PCR; TCRdb's copy keeps in-frame clones and lacks some. The top ten clones hold just under 0.0095% of a sample with 600,000 or so clones, about 89% of them seen once. On this clone itself: The germline gene is not matched at one end of the junction; a read error may be the cause. The same CDR3 is also encoded by other DNA sequences in this sample.

This CDR3 spans 14 amino acids. Germline lookup yields CDR1 GTSNPN and CDR2 SVGIG (reference sequence). The sample also formed part of further work on human thymus T cells. Per that study: Finnish infants who were healthy and having corrective surgery for congenital heart defects made up the donors. Resections that were taken during corrective heart surgery supplied the thymus tissue. V and J gene usage appeared biased in thymic and blood repertoires. Related research has reported that thymic repertoires overlap highly among unrelated individuals.

This receptor was obtained from a boy under three years old with a congenital heart defect. The chain recombines TRBV30 with TRBJ1-6; D gene uncertain. The specimen was thymocytes. CDR3 bases: TGTGCCTGGAGCCCTCCTGGGAGAAATTCCCCCCTCCACTTT. It is translated as CAWSPPGRNSPLHF.